The 26 T cell receptor beta chains listed next were all sequenced from one sample in a study of OX40 agonist ivuxolimab in advanced cancers. Some clones are missing from TCRdb's copy, which holds only in-frame ones; the method was immunoSEQ multiplex PCR. The data hold some 70,000 clones, with about 84% observed a single time. The sample in question was CD4+ or CD8+ T cells sorted from blood, obtained in a trial of the OX40 agonist ivuxolimab. These receptor sequences come from an adult with an advanced solid tumor such as melanoma, head and neck, liver or kidney cancer.

The J gene is TRBJ1-2, the V gene TRBV6-6, with TRBD1 matching 7 bases. This CDR3 contains 14 residues. The V and J ends lost 4 bases and 7 bases, in that order; junction bases with no gene match: 9. Germline CDR1 and CDR2: MNHNY and SVGAGI (reference sequence). CDR3: CASSLSRQGLGYTF. The CDR3 DNA reads TGTGCCAGCAGTTTATCTCGACAGGGTCTTGGCTACACCTTC.

This clone was seen repeatedly, ten times or more. The V gene is TRBV28, the J gene TRBJ2-2, with a weak D call TRBD1 (6 bases). V lost 6 bases and J lost 4, with 18 bases in between. The CDR3 extends over 16 amino acids. Germline values: CDR1 MDHEN, CDR2 SYDVKM. CDR3 protein: CASRSFDRQSTGELFF. The CDR3 DNA reads TGTGCCAGCAGATCTTTCGACAGGCAATCCACCGGGGAGCTGTTTTTT.

The rearrangement joins TRBV19 to TRBJ1-1; D gene ambiguous. Germline CDR1 is LNHDA and CDR2 is SQIVND (reference sequence). CDR3 length: 16 amino acids. The V end was cut by 3 bases, the J end by 1 base, with 15 bases between. The CDR3 coding sequence is TGTGCCAGTAGTATTCTTCAATGGGGTCAGAACACTGAAGCTTTCTTT. Its translation is CASSILQWGQNTEAFF.

The chain's CDR3 is CASSHLTGNENIQYF. The CDR3 DNA sequence: TGCGCCAGCAGCCATCTAACAGGGAACGAAAACATTCAGTACTTC. This chain connects TRBV4-1 to TRBJ2-4; D might be TRBD1 (6 bases). CDR1 and CDR2 from the germline V gene are MGHRA and YSYEKL. Between the trimmed V and J ends, which lost 3 bases and 5 bases, there was a span of 14 bases. The CDR3 is 15 amino acids.

The chain carries TRBV11-3 and TRBJ2-2, with D perhaps being TRBD1 or TRBD2 (5 bases each). Looked up from germline, CDR1 is SGHNT and CDR2 is YENEEA. V gave up 3 bases and J gave up 5 bases, with 19 bases separating them. CDR3 size: 17 residues. As DNA, the CDR3 is TGTGCCAGCAGCTTCCGCCCCGGGACGGGTCATACCGGGGAGCTGTTTTTT. This encodes CASSFRPGTGHTGELFF.

This chain uses TRBV28 with TRBJ1-5, with a weak D call TRBD1 (5 bases). CDR1 and CDR2 (germline): MDHEN, SYDVKM. The germline V and J ends were trimmed by 3 bases and 7 bases, with 13 bases remaining between them. The CDR3 totals 14 residues. CDR3 sequence: CASSFRGREQPQHF. For the CDR3, the DNA is TGTGCCAGCAGTTTCCGGGGGAGGGAACAGCCCCAGCATTTT.

The chain joins TRBV7-2 to TRBJ1-5, with 7 positions matching TRBD1. From germline, CDR1 is SGHTA and CDR2 FQGNSA. The CDR3 runs 15 residues. Unmatched junction bases numbered 8, after V lost 4 bases and J lost 5 bases. Here the CDR3 DNA reads TGTGCCAGCAGCTCTTTCAGGGGGTACGATCAGCCCCAGCATTTT. Its protein is CASSSFRGYDQPQHF.

The chain has TRBV10-1 and TRBJ2-5, with 8 bases that match TRBD2. J lost 4 bases, V lost 5 bases, and 3 bases had no gene match. CDR1 is WNHNN, CDR2 SYGVQD, per germline (reference sequence). CDR3 length: 13 amino acids. The CDR3 loop reads CASSRLAGETQYF. The DNA for the CDR3 is TGCGCCAGCAGTAGGCTAGCGGGAGAGACCCAGTACTTC.

The chain carries TRBV7-2 and TRBJ2-1; D call uncertain. Germline-derived CDR1 and CDR2 are SGHTA and FQGNSA. V lost 1 base to trimming and J lost 6 bases, with 16 bases between them. This CDR3 region has 16 residues. The DNA for the CDR3 is TGTGCCAGCAGCTTAGTGGCAGGACCGGGTCGCAATGAGCAGTTCTTC. Protein product: CASSLVAGPGRNEQFF.

The CDR3 DNA reads as TGTGCCTGGGAGGACGGATTGTATTCACCCCTCCACTTT. It specifies CAWEDGLYSPLHF. This sequence joins TRBV30 and TRBJ1-6; D unresolved. The V end lost 5 bases, the J end lost 8 bases, and 13 bases lay between the germline ends. Germline CDR1 and CDR2: GTSNPN and SVGIG (reference sequence). This CDR3 has 13 residues.

The chain uses TRBV30 and TRBJ1-2, with TRBD1 matching 10 bases. This CDR3 region has 15 residues. Germline lookup yields CDR1 GTSNPN and CDR2 SVGIG (reference sequence). V trimming: 4 bases; J trimming: 1 base; junction bases outside the gene matches: 6. The CDR3 here is CAWTLDRGGNYGYTF. DNA of the CDR3: TGTGCCTGGACGTTGGACAGGGGGGGTAACTATGGCTACACCTTC.

The gene calls are TRBV5-6 and TRBJ1-2; no clear D. The CDR3 length is 13 residues. Trimming pared 2 bases from V and 4 bases from J, leaving 9 bases between. Germline V CDR1 and CDR2: SGHDT, YYEEEE. This chain's CDR3 is CASSFSPIYGYTF. CDR3 bases: TGTGCCAGCAGCTTTTCGCCGATCTATGGCTACACCTTC. The complete variable domain, with remaining parts taken from reference TRBV5-6 and TRBJ1-2, reads DAGVTQSPTHLIKTRGQQVTLRCSPKSGHDTVSWYQQALGQGPQFIFQYYEEEERQRGNFPDRFSGHQFPNYSSELNVNALLLGDSALYLCASSFSPIYGYTFGSGTRLTVV.

The chain links TRBV5-1 to TRBJ2-3, with unresolved D. V lost 0 bases to trimming and J lost 5 bases, with 7 bases between them. In germline, CDR1 is SGHRS, CDR2 YFSETQ. The CDR3 has 13 residues. The CDR3 is CASSLGIRDTQYF. The CDR3 DNA follows: TGCGCCAGCAGCTTGGGAATAAGAGATACGCAGTATTTT.

This clone was observed a few times. The chain links TRBV30 to TRBJ2-1; 8 nucleotides line up with TRBD2. CDR1 and CDR2 from the germline V gene are GTSNPN and SVGIG (reference sequence). Germline trimming cut 4 bases from V and 1 base from J; bases unmatched to any gene: 9. The CDR3 has 16 amino acids. CDR3 nucleotides: TGTGCCTGGAAGGGAGCGGGAGCCGGGTCCTACAATGAGCAGTTCTTC. It translates to CAWKGAGAGSYNEQFF. Full variable domain (rest looked up from reference TRBV30 and TRBJ2-1): SQTIHQWPATLVQPVGSPLSLECTVEGTSNPNLYWYRQAAGRGLQLLFYSVGIGQISSEVPQNLSASRPQDRQFILSSKKLLLSDSGFYLCAWKGAGAGSYNEQFFGPGTRLTVL.

This sequence joins TRBV6-5 and TRBJ1-5; D remains ambiguous. There are 14 residues in the CDR3. CDR1 and CDR2 (germline): MNHEY, SVGAGI. V lost 6 bases to trimming and J lost 5 bases, with 14 bases between them. The DNA of the CDR3 is TGTGCCAGCAGGGAAGGAAGCGACCATCAGCCCCAGCATTTT. Translation: CASREGSDHQPQHF.

The V and J genes are TRBV27 and TRBJ2-7, with a tentative D call TRBD2 (6 bases). Germline lookup yields CDR1 MNHEY and CDR2 SMNVEV (reference sequence). The CDR3 is 13 residues long. Trimming left V 7 bases short and J 1 base short, with 11 bases between. DNA of the CDR3: TGTGCCAGCAACCGGGCGGGGTCCTACGAGCAGTACTTC. It is translated as CASNRAGSYEQYF.

The sample holds one count of this clone. The chain has TRBV7-2 and TRBJ1-5; D is ambiguous. Germline-derived CDR1 and CDR2 are SGHTA and FQGNSA. The CDR3 has 13 residues. V lost 1 base and J 5 bases, leaving 6 bases between the germline ends. The CDR3 nucleotides read TGTGCCAGCAGCTTAGTGGGCGATCAGCCCCAGCATTTT. Amino acids: CASSLVGDQPQHF.

V is TRBV7-9 and J is TRBJ2-2, with D maybe TRBD1 (6 bases). Germline V gives CDR1 SEHNR, CDR2 FQNEAQ (reference sequence). V lost 4 bases and J 1 base, leaving 16 bases between the germline ends. This CDR3 has 17 amino acids. CDR3 coding DNA: TGTGCCAGCAGCTACACCTTACAGGGCGTGAACACCGGGGAGCTGTTTTTT. Its protein is CASSYTLQGVNTGELFF.

The chain combines TRBV6-5 with TRBJ2-5; 9 bases line up with TRBD1. J gave up 4 bases and V 5 bases, and 8 bases lay outside the gene matches. CDR3 length equals 15 residues. CDR1 is MNHEY and CDR2 is SVGAGI in the germline V gene. The CDR3 coding sequence is TGTGCCAGCAGTCGACAGGGGGTACGAGGAGAGACCCAGTACTTC. Its protein product is CASSRQGVRGETQYF.

The V gene is TRBV5-1, the J gene TRBJ2-1; D gene ambiguous. The germline V and J ends were trimmed by 0 bases and 5 bases, with 6 bases remaining between them. Germline V gene data show CDR1 as SGHRS and CDR2 as YFSETQ. CDR3 length equals 13 residues. This chain's CDR3 is CASSLGQHNEQFF. CDR3 coding DNA: TGCGCCAGCAGCTTGGGCCAGCACAATGAGCAGTTCTTC.

This clone was found a few times. The same CDR3 is also encoded by other DNA sequences in this sample. V usage is TRBV9 and J usage is TRBJ2-2; 8 bases line up with TRBD2. This CDR3 is 15 amino acids long. The V segment lost 4 bases and the J segment 2 bases; nucleotides outside the gene matches: 4. Germline values: CDR1 SGDLS, CDR2 YYNGEE. Here the CDR3 DNA reads TGTGCCAGCAGCCCAAGCGGGGGTAACACCGGGGAGCTGTTTTTT. Translating it yields CASSPSGGNTGELFF. Using reference TRBV9 and TRBJ2-2 for the parts outside the CDR3, the full variable domain is DSGVTQTPKHLITATGQRVTLRCSPRSGDLSVYWYQQSLDQGLQFLIQYYNGEERAKGNILERFSAQQFPDLHSELNLSSLELGDSALYFCASSPSGGNTGELFFGEGSRLTVL.

V gene TRBV9 combines with J gene TRBJ2-7; the match to TRBD2 covers 8 bases. Germline CDR1 and CDR2: SGDLS and YYNGEE. The CDR3 runs 15 residues. J was trimmed by 4 bases and V by 4 bases; bases with no gene match: 10. This CDR3 is CASSPTGGAGYEQYF. The CDR3 coding sequence is TGTGCCAGCAGCCCTACGGGGGGGGCCGGGTACGAGCAGTACTTC.

The V call is TRBV4-2, the J call TRBJ1-1; possibly TRBD1 for D (5 bases). Germline V gene lookup returns CDR1 LGHNA and CDR2 YNFKEQ. The V end was cut by 0 bases, the J end by 4 bases, with 12 bases between. This CDR3 has 15 residues. CDR3 loop: CASSQEVQGVTEAFF. The CDR3 region has the DNA TGTGCCAGCAGCCAAGAAGTCCAGGGTGTCACTGAAGCTTTCTTT.

This clone came up a few times. This chain uses TRBV29-1 with TRBJ1-2; a weak D match, TRBD1 (5 bases). CDR3 length equals 11 residues. Trimming stripped 7 bases from V and 4 bases from J, with 10 bases between. CDR1 and CDR2 (germline): SQVTM, ANQGSEA. This CDR3 reads CSGDGAYGYTF. The CDR3, as DNA: TGCAGCGGGGACGGGGCCTATGGCTACACCTTC. Looking up the rest from reference TRBV29-1 and TRBJ1-2 gives the full variable domain: SAVISQKPSRDICQRGTSLTIQCQVDSQVTMMFWYRQQPGQSLTLIATANQGSEATYESGFVIDKFPISRPNLTFSTLTVSNMSPEDSSIYLCSGDGAYGYTFGSGTRLTVV.

This clone has a single count. The chain couples TRBV2 to TRBJ1-5, with TRBD1 matching 10 bases. Germline lookup yields CDR1 SNHLY and CDR2 FYNNEI. V dropped 5 bases and J dropped 4; count of bases not matched to a gene: 5. The CDR3 sequence is 15 residues long. The DNA for the CDR3 is TGTGCCAGCAGTCAGACAGGGGGCGAGAATCAGCCCCAGCATTTT. Translated: CASSQTGGENQPQHF.

In DNA, the CDR3 is TGTGCCAGCAGTTTTACAGGTCCTAACTATGGCTACACCTTC. The encoded protein is CASSFTGPNYGYTF. The chain uses TRBV28 and TRBJ1-2; a weak D match, TRBD1 (5 bases). The V gene's germline CDR1 is MDHEN and CDR2 SYDVKM. Trimming shortened V by 3 bases and J by 0 bases, and 8 bases separated the two germline ends. The CDR3 length is 14 residues.